This TCR beta chain was captured by sequencing in a study of metastatic and nonmetastatic thyroid tumors. No patient received treatment before thyroid surgery. Original data processing: A papillary thyroid cancer distant-metastasis classifier was built from CDR3 differences across clinicopathological groups. MiXCR was used by TCRdb to re-call the PCR reads. The V and J calls follow TCRdb's processing rather than the paper's. Here the sample spans around 53,000 clones, about 20% being singletons. This clone was seen ten or more times. Germline loops: CDR1 SEHNR, CDR2 FQNEAQ (reference sequence). This CDR3 is built from 13 residues. The V end lost 3 bases, the J end lost 4 bases, and 6 bases lay between the germline ends.

The rearrangement uses TRBV7-9 and TRBJ1-4; D uncertain. The sequencing sample was made of blood. The source is a female donor with papillary thyroid cancer or a benign thyroid nodule (not recorded which). Some clones in this sample may be carry-over from other donors' samples. CDR3 nucleotides: TGTGCCAGCAGCTTTGTTGGTAATGAAAAACTGTTTTTT. Protein sequence: CASSFVGNEKLFF.